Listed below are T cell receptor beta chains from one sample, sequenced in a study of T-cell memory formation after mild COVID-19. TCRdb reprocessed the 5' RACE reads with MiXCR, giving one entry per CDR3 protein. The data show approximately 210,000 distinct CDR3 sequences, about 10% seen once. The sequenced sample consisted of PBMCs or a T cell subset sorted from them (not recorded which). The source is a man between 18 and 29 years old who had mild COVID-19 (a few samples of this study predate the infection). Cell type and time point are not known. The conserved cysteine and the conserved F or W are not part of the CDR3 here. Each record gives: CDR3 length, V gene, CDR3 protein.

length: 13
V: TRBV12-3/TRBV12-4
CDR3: ASSPGTGGVGGAF

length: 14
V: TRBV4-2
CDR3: ASSQRTGAVTYEQY

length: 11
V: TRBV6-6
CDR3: ASTLTESYEQY

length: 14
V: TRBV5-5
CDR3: ASSPGPSTGNYEQY

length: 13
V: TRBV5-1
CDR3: ASSLSELGINEQF

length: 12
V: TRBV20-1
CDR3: SATPGQGLETQY

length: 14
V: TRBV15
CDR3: ATSRVRGGVTGELF

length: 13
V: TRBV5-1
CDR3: ASSLDRVTDSPLH

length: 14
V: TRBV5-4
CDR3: ANSRDRGASSYEQY

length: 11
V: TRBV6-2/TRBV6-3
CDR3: ASSYPTAGELF

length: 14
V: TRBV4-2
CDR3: ASSQGSQLAKNIQY

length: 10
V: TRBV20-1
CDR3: SAKAGSTIQY

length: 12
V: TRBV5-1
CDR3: ASSLVGRGGVAF

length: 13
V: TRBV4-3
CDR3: ASSQDSGTAVEQY